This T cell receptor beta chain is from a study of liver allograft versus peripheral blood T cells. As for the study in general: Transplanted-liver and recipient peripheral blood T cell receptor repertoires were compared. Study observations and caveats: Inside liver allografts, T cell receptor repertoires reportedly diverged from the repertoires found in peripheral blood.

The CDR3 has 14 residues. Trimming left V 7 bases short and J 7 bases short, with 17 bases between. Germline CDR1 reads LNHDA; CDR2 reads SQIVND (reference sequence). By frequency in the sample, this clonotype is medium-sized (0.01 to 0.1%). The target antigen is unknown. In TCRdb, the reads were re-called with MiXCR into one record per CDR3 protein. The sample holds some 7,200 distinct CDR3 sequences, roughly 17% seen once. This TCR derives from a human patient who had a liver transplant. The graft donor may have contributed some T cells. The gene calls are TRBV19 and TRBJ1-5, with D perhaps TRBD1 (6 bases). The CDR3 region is CASNMAGVEQPQHF. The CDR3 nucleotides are TGTGCCAGTAACATGGCAGGGGTGGAGCAGCCCCAGCATTTT.